These 18 T cell receptor beta chains were sequenced from one sample in a study of shared clonotypes between healthy human individuals. As defined, naive CD8 cells were CD45RO-negative and positively selected for CCR7, with terminally differentiated effector memory CD45RA+ cells excluded. Produced via immunoSEQ multiplex PCR; TCRdb's table is partial and in-frame only. The sample lists some 2.1 million clones, 85% to 95% seen once, with around 1.8% in the top ten. The sequenced material came from naive CD8+ T cells from PBMCs. These receptor sequences come from a man younger than 35 in good health. Some clones in this sample may be carry-over from other donors' samples.

The chain carries TRBV7-3 and TRBJ1-1, with D possibly TRBD1 on 5 matching bases. Per germline, CDR1 SGHTA and CDR2 FQGTGA. V was cut by 3 bases and J by 1 base, with 9 bases left in between. CDR3 length: 14 residues. This chain's CDR3 is CASSLDGANTEAFF. The CDR3 nucleotides read TGTGCCAGCAGCTTGGACGGGGCGAACACTGAAGCTTTCTTT.

Notes on this clone: Other DNA sequences from this sample encode an identical CDR3 as well. The chain carries TRBV19 and TRBJ2-2; TRBD2 aligns across 11 bases. This CDR3 is 15 amino acids long. V shed 5 bases and J 3 bases; nucleotides not matched to a gene: 2. Per the germline V gene, CDR1 is LNHDA and CDR2 is SQIVND (reference sequence). The CDR3 region is CASSGTSGHTGELFF. The CDR3 nucleotides are TGTGCCAGTAGTGGGACTAGCGGTCACACCGGGGAGCTGTTTTTT.

This clone occurred once. This chain joins TRBV5-6 and TRBJ1-5; 9 nucleotides match TRBD1. CDR1 and CDR2 from the germline V gene are SGHDT and YYEEEE. The CDR3 has 17 amino acids. J gave up 5 bases and V 0 bases, and 9 bases lay outside the gene matches. Written as DNA, the CDR3 is TGTGCCAGCAGCTTGGGGGTTATACAGGGGGCTGATCAGCCCCAGCATTTT. Its translation: CASSLGVIQGADQPQHF.

The chain is built from TRBV11-2 and TRBJ2-7, with TRBD2 matching 8 bases. Trimming removed 7 bases from V and 1 base from J; junction bases left unmatched: 9. The CDR3 totals 15 residues. Germline values: CDR1 SGHAT, CDR2 FQNNGV. The CDR3 reads CASTLPAGGSYEQYF. DNA for the CDR3: TGTGCCAGCACCCTTCCGGCGGGAGGTTCCTACGAGCAGTACTTC.

V gene TRBV7-6 combines with J gene TRBJ1-4; D is unresolved. The germline gives CDR1 SGHVS, CDR2 FNYEAQ. V lost 2 bases and J lost 8, with 9 bases in between. The CDR3 is 13 residues long. For the CDR3, the DNA is TGTGCCAGCAGCTTAATGGGGAAGGAAAAACTGTTTTTT. The encoded protein is CASSLMGKEKLFF.

This rearrangement joins TRBV10-1 to TRBJ2-2; 12 positions agree with TRBD1. With 5 bases clipped from V and 4 bases from J, the junction kept 23 bases outside the gene matches. This CDR3 has 22 residues. Germline V gene data show CDR1 as WNHNN and CDR2 as SYGVQD (reference sequence). This CDR3 reads CASSSPTLRDRGRGMVTGELFF. The CDR3 nucleotides read TGCGCCAGCAGTTCGCCAACCCTCCGGGACAGGGGGCGCGGGATGGTCACCGGGGAGCTGTTTTTT.

The chain links TRBV6-6 to TRBJ2-2; tentatively, D is TRBD1 (5 bases). Germline loops: CDR1 MNHNY, CDR2 SVGAGI (reference sequence). The CDR3 spans 16 residues. Trimming removed 0 bases from V and 4 bases from J, with 12 bases in between. In DNA form, the CDR3 reads TGTGCCAGCAGTTACTCGTTGGCAGGGCCCACCGGGGAGCTGTTTTTT. Encoded protein: CASSYSLAGPTGELFF.

A note on this clone: This sample also contains other DNA sequences that code for the same CDR3. V is TRBV29-1 and J is TRBJ2-1; no clear D gene. Trimming cost V 4 bases and J 10 bases, with 2 bases left between them. Germline CDR1 is SQVTM and CDR2 is ANQGSEA. The CDR3 sequence is 8 residues long. This CDR3 reads CSVGEQFF. CDR3 nucleotides: TGCAGCGTTGGCGAGCAGTTCTTC.

About this clone itself: This specimen includes other DNA sequences encoding the same CDR3. J is TRBJ2-3 and V is TRBV27; D is undetermined. Trimming removed 2 bases from V and 1 base from J, with 4 bases in between. The CDR3 totals 13 residues. Germline-derived CDR1 and CDR2 are MNHEY and SMNVEV (reference sequence). The CDR3 loop is CASSLRGTDTQYF. DNA of the CDR3: TGTGCCAGCAGTTTACGGGGCACAGATACGCAGTATTTT.

The chain recombines TRBV11-1 with TRBJ1-1, with D maybe TRBD1 (6 bases). The CDR3 is 15 residues long. Trimming took 1 base from V and 4 from J, leaving 13 bases between them. CDR1 SGHAT and CDR2 FQDESV come from the germline V gene (reference sequence). The CDR3 is CASSLVQGIVTEAFF. CDR3 nucleotides: TGTGCCAGCAGCTTAGTTCAGGGGATCGTCACTGAAGCTTTCTTT.

This clone is a singleton in its sample. The chain uses TRBV7-3 and TRBJ2-1, with D unresolved. This CDR3 has 17 amino acids. CDR1 SGHTA and CDR2 FQGTGA come from the germline V gene. The V gene lost 4 bases and the J gene lost 7 bases, with 23 bases spanning the gap. CDR3 residues: CASSSRRVAVVGNEQFF. The CDR3 coding sequence is TGTGCCAGCAGCTCCCGCCGGGTGGCGGTAGTGGGGAATGAGCAGTTCTTC.

The chain carries TRBV27 and TRBJ2-4; D is undetermined. Trimming removed 4 bases at V and 0 bases at J, with 7 bases between. In germline, CDR1 is MNHEY, CDR2 SMNVEV (reference sequence). CDR3 length: 14 residues. The CDR3 nucleotides are TGTGCCAGCAGTTCGCGCCTAGCCAAAAACATTCAGTACTTC. It translates to CASSSRLAKNIQYF.

The gene calls are TRBV23-1 and TRBJ2-5; D possibly corresponds to TRBD2 (6 bases). TRBV23-1 is labeled an ORF, and its function is uncertain. V lost 7 bases to trimming and J lost 4 bases, with 13 bases between them. CDR3 length: 13 amino acids. In nucleotides, the CDR3 is TGCGCCAGCACCCCGCGGGGCAGAGAGACCCAGTACTTC. This sequence encodes CASTPRGRETQYF.

This clone was seen just once. The chain has TRBV4-3 and TRBJ2-2; 8 bases are shared with TRBD2. Losses at the gene ends were 7 bases for V and 3 bases for J; bases not matched to a gene: 19. The CDR3 has 19 residues. CDR1 and CDR2 (germline): LGHNA, YSLEER. The CDR3 here is CASTPYPPAGEGYTGELFF. CDR3 in DNA: TGCGCCAGCACCCCCTATCCCCCAGCGGGAGAGGGTTACACCGGGGAGCTGTTTTTT.

V usage is TRBV5-1 and J usage is TRBJ2-7; D ambiguous. Trimming removed 5 bases at V and 4 bases at J, with 10 bases between. The CDR3 consists of 12 residues. Germline V lookup: CDR1 SGHRS, CDR2 YFSETQ. CDR3 DNA: TGCGCCAGCAGGCATGACAAGTACGAGCAGTACTTC. Translated: CASRHDKYEQYF.

The table lists this clone with a count of one. This chain connects TRBV4-3 to TRBJ1-3; D gene ambiguous. Germline V gene lookup returns CDR1 LGHNA and CDR2 YSLEER. CDR3 length: 16 amino acids. Trimming stripped 1 base from V and 2 bases from J, with 12 bases between. CDR3 in amino acids: CASSQVEGFTGNTIYF. The DNA for the CDR3 is TGCGCCAGCAGCCAAGTTGAGGGATTCACTGGAAACACCATATATTTT.

The CDR3 spells CASIRVGDRAQHF. DNA of the CDR3: TGTGCCAGCATTAGGGTCGGGGATAGGGCCCAGCATTTT. The chain uses TRBV6-1 and TRBJ1-5; D gene ambiguous. The V end lost 7 bases, the J end lost 11 bases, and 18 bases lay between the germline ends. The CDR3 runs 13 residues. In germline, CDR1 is MNHNS, CDR2 SASEGT.

The chain carries TRBV2 and TRBJ2-1; D is possibly TRBD2 (6 bases). This CDR3 has 14 residues. Germline V gives CDR1 SNHLY, CDR2 FYNNEI. With 6 bases removed from V and 4 bases from J, the gap between germline ends came to 13 bases. The CDR3 DNA reads as TGTGCCAGCAGGGGGGGACCTAATTACAATGAGCAGTTCTTC. Translation: CASRGGPNYNEQFF.